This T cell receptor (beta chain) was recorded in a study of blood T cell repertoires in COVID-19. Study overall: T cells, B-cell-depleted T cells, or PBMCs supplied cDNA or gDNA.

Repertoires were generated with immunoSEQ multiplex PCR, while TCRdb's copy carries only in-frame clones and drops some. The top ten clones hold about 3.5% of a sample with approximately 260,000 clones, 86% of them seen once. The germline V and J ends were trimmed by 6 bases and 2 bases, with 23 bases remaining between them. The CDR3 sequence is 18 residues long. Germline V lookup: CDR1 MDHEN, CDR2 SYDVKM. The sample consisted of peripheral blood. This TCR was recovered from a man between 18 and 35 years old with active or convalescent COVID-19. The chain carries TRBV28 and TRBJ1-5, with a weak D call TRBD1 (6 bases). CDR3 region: CASSRPFAHRVGNQPQHF. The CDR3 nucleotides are TGTGCCAGCAGCCGACCTTTCGCCCACAGGGTCGGCAATCAGCCCCAGCATTTT.